The clone carrying this T cell receptor (beta chain) was detected many times. This CDR3 is built from 14 residues. The germline V gene encodes CDR1 SGHAT and CDR2 FQNNGV. With 1 base removed from V and 4 bases from J, the gap between germline ends came to 10 bases. The data stem from a study of identical twins. A universal primer site was created by template switching, with the cDNA bearing unique molecular identifiers. TCRdb re-called the 5' RACE reads through MiXCR, storing one row per CDR3 protein. The sample lists hundreds of thousands of distinct CDR3 sequences; 9% to 15% were seen once. This sample also appeared in a second study, on yellow fever vaccine responses in identical twins.

Sequencing input: PBMCs. The rearrangement links TRBV11-2 to TRBJ1-2; D not certain. The TCR sequence derives from a woman aged 18-30 years in good health. CDR3: CASSLVSGVYGYTF. The CDR3 region has the DNA TGTGCCAGCAGCTTAGTTTCTGGAGTCTATGGCTACACCTTC.